A selection of T cell receptor beta chains follows, all from one sample in a study of CD8 T cells in ankylosing spondylitis. MiXCR, applied by TCRdb to the 5' RACE reads, yields one record per CDR3 protein. The table has about 500,000 distinct CDR3 sequences, about 13% seen once. Material for sequencing was blood, either unsorted or a sorted T cell fraction (not recorded which). The origin of the receptors is a male donor with ankylosing spondylitis. CDR3s include the opening cysteine and the closing phenylalanine or tryptophan. The order of the fields is CDR3 protein, CDR3 length, V gene.

cdr3_aa: CSVRSDRGLKTQYF
cdr3_length: 14
v_call: TRBV20-1

cdr3_aa: CASSIGGGRSISAQPQHF
cdr3_length: 18
v_call: TRBV19

cdr3_aa: CASSLNWRRDMETQYF
cdr3_length: 16
v_call: TRBV5-6

cdr3_aa: CASSEYSSGYNEQFF
cdr3_length: 15
v_call: TRBV3-1

cdr3_aa: CASSPDPAGGPGDTQYF
cdr3_length: 17
v_call: TRBV12-3/TRBV12-4

cdr3_aa: CASSLYSTYEQYF
cdr3_length: 13
v_call: TRBV7-2

cdr3_aa: CASSDGRVFTGELFF
cdr3_length: 15
v_call: TRBV2

cdr3_aa: CASSKGIPAKAFF
cdr3_length: 13
v_call: TRBV2

cdr3_aa: CASSPQTVSNTEAFF
cdr3_length: 15
v_call: TRBV14

cdr3_aa: CASSYSRRPGTEAFF
cdr3_length: 15
v_call: TRBV6-5

cdr3_aa: CASSSDRDSEKLFF
cdr3_length: 14
v_call: TRBV2

cdr3_aa: CSVGAGKKTEAFF
cdr3_length: 13
v_call: TRBV29-1

cdr3_aa: CASSLHNPPNTGELFF
cdr3_length: 16
v_call: TRBV27

cdr3_aa: CAISDRDPGTQYF
cdr3_length: 13
v_call: TRBV10-3

cdr3_aa: CASSGDRNTEAFF
cdr3_length: 13
v_call: TRBV2

cdr3_aa: CSVQAKPQETQYF
cdr3_length: 13
v_call: TRBV20-1

cdr3_aa: CASSQDPYRETQYF
cdr3_length: 14
v_call: TRBV3-1

cdr3_aa: CASSSRTPGNTIYF
cdr3_length: 14
v_call: TRBV19

cdr3_aa: CASSYIQGTTGELFF
cdr3_length: 15
v_call: TRBV6-5

cdr3_aa: CASSITIGAEAFF
cdr3_length: 13
v_call: TRBV19

cdr3_aa: CASSPDSPSGYTF
cdr3_length: 13
v_call: TRBV7-9

cdr3_aa: CASSLVQGGQETQYF
cdr3_length: 15
v_call: TRBV5-1

cdr3_aa: CASSSMGSYEQYF
cdr3_length: 13
v_call: TRBV9

cdr3_aa: CASSIYRGENTEAFF
cdr3_length: 15
v_call: TRBV3-1

cdr3_aa: CASSDPYGTTQETQYF
cdr3_length: 16
v_call: TRBV2

cdr3_aa: CASSRRPDRGSYEQYF
cdr3_length: 16
v_call: TRBV7-2

cdr3_aa: CASSLGDRIYSGNTIYF
cdr3_length: 17
v_call: TRBV5-1

cdr3_aa: CSAGVDIYSNQPQHF
cdr3_length: 15
v_call: TRBV20-1

cdr3_aa: CASRLTSGYHYEQYF
cdr3_length: 15
v_call: TRBV10-2

cdr3_aa: CATSDRTSRRADTQYF
cdr3_length: 16
v_call: TRBV24-1

cdr3_aa: CASSDTYTQYF
cdr3_length: 11
v_call: TRBV2

cdr3_aa: CASTRTSGSNSEQFF
cdr3_length: 15
v_call: TRBV12-3/TRBV12-4

cdr3_aa: CSHSPRERPPNEQFF
cdr3_length: 15
v_call: TRBV20-1

cdr3_aa: CAISAGVGSNQPQHF
cdr3_length: 15
v_call: TRBV10-3

cdr3_aa: CASSVTAGVGQETQYF
cdr3_length: 16
v_call: TRBV5-1

cdr3_aa: CASSLTGQRGYTF
cdr3_length: 13
v_call: TRBV5-1

cdr3_aa: CASSQGGGLETQYF
cdr3_length: 14
v_call: TRBV3-1

cdr3_aa: CASSFRTGEGELFF
cdr3_length: 14
v_call: TRBV9

cdr3_aa: CATRGQGGTGELFF
cdr3_length: 14
v_call: TRBV2